A single sample gave rise to the 7 T cell receptor beta chains below, sequenced in a study of T-cell memory formation after mild COVID-19. TCRdb processed the 5' RACE reads anew with MiXCR; each CDR3 protein has one entry. The sample lists hundreds of thousands of distinct CDR3 sequences, 20% to 25% occurring once. Specimen: PBMCs or a T cell subset sorted from them (not recorded which). These TCRs come from an adult woman who had mild COVID-19 (a few samples of this study predate the infection). Cell type and time point are not known.

There are a few counts of this clonotype. The chain combines TRBV5-4 with TRBJ2-2, with 7 positions matching TRBD1. The CDR3 contains 15 residues. V trimming: 0 bases; J trimming: 3 bases; junction bases outside the gene matches: 2. CDR1 and CDR2 (germline): SGHNT, YYREEE (reference sequence). The chain's CDR3 is CASSLGGQYTGELFF. In DNA form, the CDR3 reads TGTGCCAGCAGCTTGGGGGGACAGTACACCGGGGAGCTGTTTTTT. The whole variable domain, remainder taken from reference TRBV5-4 and TRBJ2-2, is ETGVTQSPTHLIKTRGQQVTLRCSSQSGHNTVSWYQQALGQGPQFIFQYYREEENGRGNFPPRFSGLQFPNYSSELNVNALELDDSALYLCASSLGGQYTGELFFGEGSRLTVL.

This clonotype was observed many times. A junction end diverges from the germline sequence, so it may reflect a read error. The V gene is TRBV5-1, the J gene TRBJ2-2, with 12 bases identical to TRBD1. The CDR3 is 16 amino acids. Germline V gene data show CDR1 as SGHRS and CDR2 as YFSETQ. In nucleotides, the CDR3 is TGCGCCAGCAGCTCGGTTGGGACAGGGGGCTCCGGAGAGCTGTTTTTT. Its translation is CASSSVGTGGSGELFF.

V gene TRBV30 combines with J gene TRBJ1-2; no clear D gene. Trimming stripped 1 base from V and 1 base from J, with 7 bases between. CDR3 length: 13 residues. Germline V gene lookup returns CDR1 GTSNPN and CDR2 SVGIG (reference sequence). As DNA, the CDR3 is TGTGCCTGGAGTGATGGTCGTAACTATGGCTACACCTTC. Its protein product is CAWSDGRNYGYTF.

The gene calls are TRBV20-1 and TRBJ2-3; unclear D gene. Germline loops: CDR1 DFQATT, CDR2 SNEGSKA (reference sequence). The CDR3 extends over 15 amino acids. Trimming took off 6 bases at V and 1 base at J, with 17 bases between the two ends. The CDR3 region is CSAKTKAPRTDTQYF. The CDR3 region has the DNA TGCAGTGCAAAAACAAAAGCGCCCCGCACAGATACGCAGTATTTT.

This clonotype was seen a handful of times. This sequence joins TRBV29-1 and TRBJ2-3; 7 nucleotides agree with TRBD1. This CDR3 comprises 14 residues. V trimming: 4 bases; J trimming: 0 bases; junction bases outside the gene matches: 4. The germline gives CDR1 SQVTM, CDR2 ANQGSEA. Here the CDR3 reads CSVARDSSTDTQYF. The CDR3 nucleotides are TGCAGCGTTGCCCGGGACAGTAGCACAGATACGCAGTATTTT.

This chain connects TRBV24-1 to TRBJ2-3, with D possibly matching TRBD1 (5 bases). From germline, CDR1 is KGHDR and CDR2 SFDVKD. The CDR3 contains 14 residues. V was shortened by 10 bases and J by 3 bases, with 16 bases between the two germline ends. This CDR3 reads CATESGYRTDTQYF. As DNA, the CDR3 is TGTGCCACTGAGTCAGGGTACAGGACAGATACGCAGTATTTT.

The chain combines TRBV3-1 with TRBJ2-1; TRBD2 matches 8 bases. This CDR3 has 16 residues. Germline trimming cut 4 bases from V and 8 bases from J; bases unmatched to any gene: 13. Germline V CDR1 and CDR2: LGHDT, YNNKEL (reference sequence). The DNA for the CDR3 is TGTGCCAGCAGCCCCAGGAGAATAGCGGGGTACGATGAGCAGTTCTTC. As protein: CASSPRRIAGYDEQFF.